This T cell receptor beta chain was identified in a study of T-cell memory formation after mild COVID-19. The study, taken as a whole, reports: Clones that contracted clustered mainly in CM and EM if CD4+ and in EMRA if CD8+.

V shed 4 bases and J shed 5 bases, with 17 bases lying between them. The CDR3 runs to 15 residues. Germline CDR1 SGDLS, CDR2 YYNGEE. This clonotype came up many times. The antigen remains unidentified. TCRdb itself ran the 5' RACE reads through MiXCR, one entry per CDR3 protein. This repertoire shows 250,000 to 300,000 distinct CDR3 sequences, about 17% found once; its top ten account for 23%. The material sequenced was PBMCs or a T cell subset sorted from them (not recorded which). This receptor was taken from a man younger than 35 who had mild COVID-19 (a few samples of this study predate the infection). Cell type and time point are not known. The chain couples TRBV9 to TRBJ2-3; the D gene is possibly TRBD2 (5 bases). CDR3 in DNA: TGTGCCAGCAGCCCCCTGGCCGGACTTGGAGATACGCAGTATTTT. Protein: CASSPLAGLGDTQYF.